This T cell receptor beta chain was captured in a study of blood T cell repertoires in COVID-19. The CDR3 consists of 16 residues. Germline loops: CDR1 LNHDA, CDR2 SQIVND (reference sequence). Trimming removed 5 bases from V and 5 bases from J; junction bases left unmatched: 9. Only in-frame clones appear in the TCRdb table, and some are missing; sequencing was by immunoSEQ multiplex PCR. There are about 51,000 clones in the sample; just over 85% occur only once, and approximately 4.1% lies in the top ten. The rearrangement links TRBV19 to TRBJ1-4, with 9 bases identical to TRBD1. The TCR was taken from a man older than 75 with active COVID-19. Material for sequencing was peripheral blood. As DNA, the CDR3 is TGTGCCAGTAGTCTTCATCCCGGGACAGGGAATGAAAAACTGTTTTTT. It codes for CASSLHPGTGNEKLFF.